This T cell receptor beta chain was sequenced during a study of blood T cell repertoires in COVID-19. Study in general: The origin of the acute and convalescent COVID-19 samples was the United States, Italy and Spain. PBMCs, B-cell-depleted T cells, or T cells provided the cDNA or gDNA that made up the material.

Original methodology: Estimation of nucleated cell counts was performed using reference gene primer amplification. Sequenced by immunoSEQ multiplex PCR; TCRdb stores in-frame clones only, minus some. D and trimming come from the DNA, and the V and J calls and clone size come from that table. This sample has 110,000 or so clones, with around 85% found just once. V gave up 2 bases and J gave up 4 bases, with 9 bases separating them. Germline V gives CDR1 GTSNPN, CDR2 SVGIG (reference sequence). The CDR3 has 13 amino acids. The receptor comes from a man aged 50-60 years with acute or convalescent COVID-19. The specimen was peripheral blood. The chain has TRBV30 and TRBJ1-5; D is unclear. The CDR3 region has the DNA TGTGCCTGGAGTAAGTTAGAGAATCAGCCCCAGCATTTT. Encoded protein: CAWSKLENQPQHF.